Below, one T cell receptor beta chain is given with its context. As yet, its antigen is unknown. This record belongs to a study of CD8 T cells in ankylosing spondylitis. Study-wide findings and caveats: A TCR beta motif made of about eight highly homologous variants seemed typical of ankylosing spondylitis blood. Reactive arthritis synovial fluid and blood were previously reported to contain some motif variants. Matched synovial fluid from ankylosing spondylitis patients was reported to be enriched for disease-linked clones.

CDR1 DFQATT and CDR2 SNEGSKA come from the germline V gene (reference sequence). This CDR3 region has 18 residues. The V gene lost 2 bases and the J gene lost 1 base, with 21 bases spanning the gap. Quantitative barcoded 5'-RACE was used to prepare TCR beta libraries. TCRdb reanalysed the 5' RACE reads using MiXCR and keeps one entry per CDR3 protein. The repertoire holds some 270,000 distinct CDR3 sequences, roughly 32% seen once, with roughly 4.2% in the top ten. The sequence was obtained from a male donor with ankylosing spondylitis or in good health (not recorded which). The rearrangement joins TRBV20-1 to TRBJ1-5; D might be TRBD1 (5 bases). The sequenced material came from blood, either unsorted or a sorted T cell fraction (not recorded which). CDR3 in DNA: TGCAGTGCTAGATCCCACTCGGGACGGCTTATAAGCAATCAGCCCCAGCATTTT. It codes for CSARSHSGRLISNQPQHF.